Listed here are 32 T cell receptor beta chains from one sample, sequenced in a study of T cells expressing NK-cell markers. TCRdb processed the 5' RACE reads again and assigns one entry to each CDR3 protein, with no DNA. The table lists under 500,000 distinct CDR3 sequences. Sample: blood T cells: a sorted CD56 or NKG2C T cell subset, CD4+ or CD8+ T cells, or bulk PBMC T cells (not recorded which). Every receptor here comes from a woman aged 18 to 75 in good health.

The chain recombines TRBV7-9 with TRBJ1-2; TCRdb returns TRBD1, unconfirmable since there is no DNA. Germline V lookup: CDR1 SEHNR, CDR2 FQNEAQ (reference sequence). This CDR3 is built from 14 residues. The CDR3 loop is CASSWGTFGRGYTF.

The chain's CDR3 is CASSVVGDAGYTF. The chain couples TRBV9 to TRBJ1-2; TCRdb indicates TRBD1, and absent DNA this call remains unverified. This CDR3 is 13 amino acids long. CDR1 SGDLS and CDR2 YYNGEE come from the germline V gene.

The chain combines TRBV5-4 with TRBJ2-6. CDR1 and CDR2 from the germline V gene are SGHNT and YYREEE (reference sequence). The CDR3 loop spans 15 amino acids. This chain's CDR3 is CASSLPSSGANVLTF.

The chain combines TRBV5-1 with TRBJ2-1. CDR3 length equals 15 residues. Germline V gene lookup returns CDR1 SGHRS and CDR2 YFSETQ. The CDR3 here is CASSLEGGAYNEQFF.

The CDR3 loop is CASSFGQGLPNEKLFF. This sequence joins TRBV7-8 and TRBJ1-4; the D call of TRBD1 rests on TCRdb alone, since no DNA is present to check it. In germline, CDR1 is SGHVS, CDR2 FQNEAQ. The CDR3 totals 16 residues.

The chain joins TRBV3-1 to TRBJ2-3. Germline CDR1 and CDR2: LGHDT and YNNKEL (reference sequence). This CDR3 has 14 residues. The CDR3 loop is CASSHSVSTDTQYF.

The genes are TRBV20-1 and TRBJ2-3; TCRdb's D call of TRBD1 is untestable without DNA. Looked up from germline, CDR1 is DFQATT and CDR2 is SNEGSKA (reference sequence). The CDR3 runs to 13 residues. CDR3 loop: CSASGGSTDTQYF.

The V call is TRBV3-1, the J call TRBJ2-3. In germline, CDR1 is LGHDT, CDR2 YNNKEL (reference sequence). The CDR3 spans 14 residues. The CDR3 sequence is CASSPDLGVSTQYF.

The chain uses TRBV5-1 and TRBJ1-1; TCRdb's assignment of TRBD1 cannot be checked, as there is no DNA. The germline V gene encodes CDR1 SGHRS and CDR2 YFSETQ. CDR3 length equals 15 residues. CDR3 sequence reads: CASSLGGTENTEAFF.

The chain links TRBV11-3 to TRBJ2-5; checking the TCRdb D call of TRBD1 is not possible without DNA. From germline, CDR1 is SGHNT and CDR2 YENEEA. The CDR3 spans 15 residues. The CDR3: CASSRGTGDQETQYF.

This chain links TRBV12-3 or TRBV12-4 with TRBJ1-6; no DNA is available, so the TRBD1 call from TCRdb remains unchecked. CDR3 length: 14 amino acids. CDR3 loop: CASSLTGGSSPLHF.

This sequence joins TRBV28 and TRBJ2-1; TCRdb's D call of TRBD1 is untestable without DNA. The CDR3 runs to 14 residues. Germline V gene data show CDR1 as MDHEN and CDR2 as SYDVKM. CDR3 amino acids: CASSLPGVNNEQFF. The whole variable domain, remainder taken from reference TRBV28 and TRBJ2-1, is DVKVTQSSRYLVKRTGEKVFLECVQDMDHENMFWYRQDPGLGLRLIYFSYDVKMKEKGDIPEGYSVSREKKERFSLILESASTNQTSMYLCASSLPGVNNEQFFGPGTRLTVL.

The chain employs TRBV20-1 and TRBJ2-1; TCRdb outputs TRBD2, but without DNA this stays unchecked. The CDR3 length is 15 residues. Germline values: CDR1 DFQATT, CDR2 SNEGSKA (reference sequence). CDR3: CSARDWPSGVNEQFF.

The chain carries TRBV12-3 or TRBV12-4 and TRBJ2-5; TCRdb proposes TRBD1, but this gene call is untestable without DNA. The CDR3 runs to 13 residues. Here the CDR3 reads CASRDREQETQYF.

This chain connects TRBV12-3 or TRBV12-4 to TRBJ1-1. The length of the CDR3 is 12 residues. The CDR3 here is CASSLAWAEAFF.

The chain recombines TRBV6-2 or TRBV6-3 with TRBJ2-3; TCRdb reports TRBD1, a call that lacks DNA to check it against. CDR1 MNHEY and CDR2 SVGEGT come from the germline V gene. CDR3 length equals 15 residues. This CDR3 is CASRPGTTSTDTQYF.

The chain combines TRBV6-5 with TRBJ2-1; TCRdb calls TRBD1, which cannot be checked without DNA. Per germline, CDR1 MNHEY and CDR2 SVGAGI. This CDR3 has 13 residues. The CDR3 is CASSYQGDNEQFF.

This rearrangement joins TRBV30 to TRBJ1-2; TCRdb reports TRBD1, a call that lacks DNA to check it against. The CDR3 runs 17 residues. Germline V gives CDR1 GTSNPN, CDR2 SVGIG (reference sequence). This chain's CDR3 is CAWNLRDRGPSNYGYTF.

This chain joins TRBV23-1 and TRBJ2-2. TRBV23-1 is an ORF for which the function is uncertain. The length of the CDR3 is 16 residues. The CDR3 here is CASSQSRQENTGELFF.

The genes are TRBV11-1 and TRBJ2-1. CDR3 size: 12 residues. Germline V gene sequence: CDR1 SGHAT, CDR2 FQDESV (reference sequence). The CDR3 protein is CASSGMETKQFF.

J is TRBJ1-2 and V is TRBV25-1; no DNA is available, so the TRBD1 call from TCRdb remains unchecked. The CDR3 is 15 amino acids. The V gene's germline CDR1 is MGHDK and CDR2 SYGVNS. The CDR3 protein is CASSDPTGGFHGYTF.

This chain connects TRBV7-3 to TRBJ2-2; TCRdb outputs TRBD1, but without DNA this stays unchecked. The CDR3 covers 16 residues. Germline assignment: CDR1 SGHTA and CDR2 FQGTGA. The CDR3 loop is CASSPHRRQGTGELFF.

CDR3 residues: CASSLTSGTGELFF. The chain links TRBV7-3 to TRBJ2-2; as DNA is missing, the TRBD2 call by TCRdb cannot be tested. This CDR3 comprises 14 residues. Germline-derived CDR1 and CDR2 are SGHTA and FQGTGA.

CDR3 loop: CASSRLPPGNTIYF. V is TRBV5-1 and J is TRBJ1-3. CDR3 size: 14 residues. CDR1 and CDR2 (germline): SGHRS, YFSETQ.

The chain uses TRBV5-1 and TRBJ1-4. This CDR3 has 14 amino acids. CDR1 is SGHRS and CDR2 is YFSETQ in the germline V gene. The CDR3: CASSLAGSNEKLFF.

This chain links TRBV7-6 with TRBJ2-7; the D call from TCRdb, TRBD1, cannot be confirmed without DNA. The CDR3 runs to 14 residues. Germline-derived CDR1 and CDR2 are SGHVS and FNYEAQ. The CDR3: CASSLMGEDYEQYF.

The chain carries TRBV29-1 and TRBJ2-1; the D call of TRBD2 rests on TCRdb alone, since no DNA is present to check it. CDR3 length: 15 amino acids. Germline CDR1 and CDR2: SQVTM and ANQGSEA. CDR3 in amino acids: CSVGRASLLYNEQFF.

V is TRBV28 and J is TRBJ2-1; TCRdb's D call, TRBD1, is unchecked because there is no DNA. There are 15 residues in the CDR3. Germline V gene sequence: CDR1 MDHEN, CDR2 SYDVKM. CDR3 region: CASSLIGTGTNEQFF. Full variable domain (missing parts from reference TRBV28 and TRBJ2-1): DVKVTQSSRYLVKRTGEKVFLECVQDMDHENMFWYRQDPGLGLRLIYFSYDVKMKEKGDIPEGYSVSREKKERFSLILESASTNQTSMYLCASSLIGTGTNEQFFGPGTRLTVL.

The genes are TRBV29-1 and TRBJ2-3; without DNA, the TCRdb call of TRBD2 cannot be checked. Germline CDR1 reads SQVTM; CDR2 reads ANQGSEA. This CDR3 spans 13 amino acids. The CDR3 sequence: CSVQTSGRDTQYF.

The CDR3 is CASSPWTQMNTEAFF. The rearrangement joins TRBV19 to TRBJ1-1; the D call of TRBD1 rests on TCRdb alone, since no DNA is present to check it. CDR1 is LNHDA, CDR2 SQIVND, per germline (reference sequence). This CDR3 has 15 amino acids.

This chain connects TRBV29-1 to TRBJ2-3; TCRdb names TRBD2, which stays unverified in the absence of DNA. CDR1 and CDR2 from the germline V gene are SQVTM and ANQGSEA. The CDR3 extends over 17 amino acids. This CDR3 is CSVGGTSGGRSTDTQYF.

V gene TRBV20-1 combines with J gene TRBJ2-3; TCRdb's assignment of TRBD2 cannot be checked, as there is no DNA. The V gene's germline CDR1 is DFQATT and CDR2 SNEGSKA (reference sequence). The CDR3 has 13 amino acids. CDR3 protein: CMDGPDRTDTQYF.